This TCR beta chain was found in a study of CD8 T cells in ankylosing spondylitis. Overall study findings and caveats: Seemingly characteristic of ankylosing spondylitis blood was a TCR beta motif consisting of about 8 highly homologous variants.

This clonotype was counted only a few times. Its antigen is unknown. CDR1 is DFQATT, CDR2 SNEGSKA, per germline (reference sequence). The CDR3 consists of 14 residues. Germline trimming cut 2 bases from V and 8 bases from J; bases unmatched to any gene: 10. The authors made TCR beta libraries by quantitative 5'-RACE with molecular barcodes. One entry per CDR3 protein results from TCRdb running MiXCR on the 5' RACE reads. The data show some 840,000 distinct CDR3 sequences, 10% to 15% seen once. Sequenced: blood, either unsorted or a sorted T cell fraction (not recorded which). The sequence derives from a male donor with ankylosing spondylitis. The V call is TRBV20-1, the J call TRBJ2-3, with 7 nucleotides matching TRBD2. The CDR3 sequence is CSARYSLGRGTQYF. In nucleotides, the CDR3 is TGCAGTGCTAGATATAGCCTGGGGAGGGGTACGCAGTATTTT.